This TCR beta chain was profiled in a study of identical twins (dated by TCRdb to the mid-2010s). Context from the whole study: The study deep-sequenced TCR alpha and beta repertoires from monozygotic twins, unrelated adults of various ages and cord blood to test whether fetal clonotypes persist. To rule out contamination, replicate twin experiments were performed at different times with different library preparation protocols. Beyond this particular receptor, the publication reports: In monozygotic twins, recombination models systematically underestimated out-of-frame TCR alpha sharing, but the models matched the sharing seen between unrelated individuals. Compared with coincidental sharing between unrelated individuals, out-of-frame TCR alpha sequences shared between twins showed an excess of sequences with low generation probability. Invariant T cells such as MAIT and iNKT could partly confound zero-insertion analyses, though diverse VJ usage argued against this for most clonotypes. Abundant cord blood beta clonotypes carried fewer insertions; young adult naive repertoires showed a weaker similar trend, while memory repertoires showed none. A weaker excess of twin sharing was found in beta out-of-frame sequences because the signal-to-noise ratio was lowered by fewer shared sequences. Because the same donors could not be followed over many years, conclusions were based on cross-sectional statistical analysis.

Germline trimming amounts to 6 bases on V and 3 bases on J, with 11 as the count of junction bases outside the gene matches. The CDR3 covers 15 residues, taking in both the cysteine and the phenylalanine. The sequence is cut down to CDR3 DNA, 45 bases in frame from base 1. Via the germline V gene, CDR1 is SGHRS and CDR2 YFSETQ. The method was 5' RACE. The instrument was an Illumina HiSeq 2000. Template switching introduced a universal primer binding site; the final cDNA contained a unique molecular identifier, enabling accurate counting of TCR cDNA molecules. First-strand cDNA for TCR alpha and beta chains was synthesized from specific primers in the conserved constant-segment region. To control for contamination, every cDNA library was double barcoded, receiving both a SMART-Mk sample barcode and Illumina barcodes. TruSeq adapter sequences, together with Illumina sample barcodes, were added in two successive PCR steps. The Illumina HiSeq platform was used with custom primers to sequence TCR alpha and beta cDNA libraries. As for the authors' bioinformatics: MiGEC was used to process raw reads and extract unique molecular identifiers, and MiXCR was used to find CDR3 positions. For each individual, recombination models were inferred using an EM algorithm with the repgenHMM and IGoR tools. The tcR package in R was used for shared clonotype analysis, with sharing normalized by the product of cloneset sizes. To study raw recombination free of thymic and clonal selection effects, out-of-frame nonproductive sequences were analyzed. Through fastp at Q25 and MiXCR, TCRdb rebuilt clones from the public reads, retaining in-frame beta chains. Merged by CDR3 protein, the rows form single entries marked with the most common genes and DNA. The V and J calls follow TCRdb's processing rather than the paper's. This sample lists under 800,000 distinct CDR3 sequences; approximately 22% were detected once. Of the sample, approximately 4.3% falls within the top ten clones.

On this clonotype itself: Its cognate antigen has yet to be identified. There are no base qualities to consult, and no much larger clone falls within one base.

Every donor was a healthy Caucasian. The twin cohort consisted of three pairs of female monozygotic twins, all aged roughly 18 to 29 years. Peripheral blood mononuclear cells were the source from which RNA for the TCR libraries was isolated. The same data also contributed to another study, on T cells expressing NK-cell markers. The second paper states: TCR beta-chain repertoires were profiled in sorted CD3+CD56+NKG2C+, CD3+CD56+NKG2C- and CD3+CD56-NKG2C+ T-cell subsets from fewer than 10 donors. Among the eight sequenced donors, only one was HCMV-seronegative, while the other seven were HCMV-seropositive. To restrict sorting to alphabetaTCR-expressing T cells, an anti-gammadeltaTCR antibody was added in several experiments. For several donors, the dominant CD3+CD56+NKG2C+ clonotypes were among the top 10 CD8+ clonotypes and accounted for roughly 1.0-8% of CD8+ T cells. Those dominant clonotypes were again the most abundant among CD3+CD56-NKG2C+ cells in several donors, at about 25-60.1%. Whether the expanded NKG2C-expressing T cell clones were specific for HCMV antigens remained unclear. The eight sequenced donors were randomly selected healthy volunteers, three men and five women. A commercial ELISA kit detecting HCMV-specific IgG in serum was used to determine HCMV serostatus. For a handful of donors, bulk peripheral blood T-cell repertoires were also sequenced from unsorted PBMC. MIGEC was used to demultiplex reads and group reads by UMI, and MiTCR was used to assemble and quantify clonotypes. To remove erroneous sequences, TCR cDNA sequences were retained only when supported by two or more reads. The tcR package was used for downstream repertoire analysis, and clonotypes were matched across fractions by CDR3 nucleotide sequence plus V segment. VDJmatch was used to annotate antigen specificity against VDJdb, with one amino acid substitution in CDR3 allowed.

The V and J genes are TRBV5-1 and TRBJ2-5, with 7 central nucleotides matching TRBD2. Source material: PBMCs. The sequence was obtained from a woman aged 18-29 years in good health. The nucleotide sequence is given as TGCGCCAGCAACCCGGGGCTAGCGGACAAAGAGACCCAGTACTTC. Its product reads: CASNPGLADKETQYF.